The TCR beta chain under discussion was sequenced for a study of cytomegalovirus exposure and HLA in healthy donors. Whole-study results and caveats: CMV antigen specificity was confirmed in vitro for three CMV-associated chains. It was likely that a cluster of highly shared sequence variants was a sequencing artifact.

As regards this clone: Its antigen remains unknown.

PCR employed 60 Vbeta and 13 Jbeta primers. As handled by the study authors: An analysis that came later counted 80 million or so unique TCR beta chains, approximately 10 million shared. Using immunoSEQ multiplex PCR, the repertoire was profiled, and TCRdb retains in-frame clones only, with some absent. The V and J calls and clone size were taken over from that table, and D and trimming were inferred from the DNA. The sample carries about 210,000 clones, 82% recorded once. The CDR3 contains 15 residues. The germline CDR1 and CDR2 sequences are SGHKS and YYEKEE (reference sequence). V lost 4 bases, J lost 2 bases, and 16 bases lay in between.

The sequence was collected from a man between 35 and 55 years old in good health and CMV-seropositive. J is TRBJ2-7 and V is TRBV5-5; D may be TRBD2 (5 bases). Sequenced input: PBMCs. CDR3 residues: CASSPPLRETYEQYF. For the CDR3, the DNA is TGTGCCAGCAGCCCCCCTTTAAGGGAGACCTACGAGCAGTACTTC. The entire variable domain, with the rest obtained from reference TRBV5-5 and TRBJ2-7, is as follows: DAGVTQSPTHLIKTRGQQVTLRCSPISGHKSVSWYQQVLGQGPQFIFQYYEKEERGRGNFPDRFSARQFPNYSSELNVNALLLGDSALYLCASSPPLRETYEQYFGPGTRLTVT.